This T cell receptor (beta chain) stems from a study of blood T cell repertoires in COVID-19. Across the study: Whether acute or convalescent, the COVID-19 samples came from the United States, Italy and Spain. The analysed material was cDNA or gDNA that came from T cells, B-cell-depleted T cells, or PBMCs.

Original analysis: Reference gene primer amplification in the assay estimated nucleated cell counts. Method: immunoSEQ multiplex PCR; TCRdb's copy keeps in-frame clones and lacks some. The V and J calls and clone size come from that table; D and trimming were worked out from the DNA. Seen here are under 130,000 clones, about four fifths observed once, and the top ten hold over 35%. The germline V gene has CDR1 MDHEN and CDR2 SYDVKM. CDR3 length: 16 residues. Trimming at V came to 3 bases and at J to 5 bases, leaving 6 bases not matched to a gene. The sample was peripheral blood. The chain carries TRBV28 and TRBJ1-6; 8 positions match TRBD1. The clonotype comes from an elderly man with acute or convalescent COVID-19. In DNA form, the CDR3 reads TGTGCCAGCAGTTTGGGCAGGGGGCCAGATAATTCACCCCTCCACTTT. This codes for CASSLGRGPDNSPLHF.